A single sample is the source of the 2 T cell receptor beta chains below, sequenced in a study of long-term antiretroviral therapy in people with HIV. A v3.0 immunoSEQ assay was performed at survey level. Sequencing was performed with immunoSEQ multiplex PCR; in TCRdb, only in-frame clones are kept and a portion is missing. The sample has more than 20,000 clones, roughly 85% seen once. Sequences were derived from unsorted PBMCs, sampled 2.3 years after starting antiretroviral therapy. The receptor source for this set is a man in his forties or fifties with HIV.

The chain is built from TRBV7-8 and TRBJ2-7; 8 bases map to TRBD2. The CDR3 length is 14 residues. Trimming took 1 base from V and 6 from J; bases not matched to a gene: 5. Germline CDR1 SGHVS, CDR2 FQNEAQ. The CDR3 DNA follows: TGTGCCAGCAGCTTAGACGGCGGGGGGCTCGAGCAGTACTTC. Protein product: CASSLDGGGLEQYF.

The rearrangement joins TRBV15 to TRBJ1-1; D is unresolved. From germline, CDR1 is LNHNV and CDR2 YYDKDF (reference sequence). V was trimmed by 6 bases and J by 1 base, leaving 6 bases between them. CDR3 size: 12 residues. The CDR3 reads CATSRANTEAFF. The CDR3 nucleotides read TGTGCCACCAGTCGGGCGAACACTGAAGCTTTCTTT.